These T cell receptor beta chains were read from a single sample in a study of blood T cell repertoires in COVID-19. Assay used: immunoSEQ multiplex PCR; TCRdb lists only in-frame clones, some missing. The data show about 150,000 clones, roughly 80% seen once. Sequencing was performed on peripheral blood. These receptors were obtained from a man aged 18 to 30 with active or convalescent COVID-19. Both conserved end residues are part of each CDR3. Each record gives: D gene, clone size, V gene, J gene, CDR3 protein, CDR3 DNA. D genes are given only for firm matches. Expanded clones get a size class; other rows say once, few or many, or leave the size out.

>TRBD2|few|TRBV28|TRBJ2-7
CASSSWEGYEQYF
TGTGCCAGCAGTTCCTGGGAGGGGTACGAGCAGTACTTC
>.|.|TRBV7-6|TRBJ1-1
CASSLAVRGDTEAFF
TGTGCCAGCAGCTTAGCCGTCAGGGGAGACACTGAAGCTTTCTTT
>.|.|TRBV18|TRBJ1-5
CASSPQSGQGQPQHF
TGTGCCAGCTCACCACAGTCTGGGCAGGGTCAGCCCCAGCATTTT
>TRBD1|.|TRBV4-1|TRBJ1-2
CASSPLSGTGKGYGYTF
TGCGCCAGCAGCCCTTTAAGTGGGACAGGGAAGGGGTATGGCTACACCTTC
>TRBD2|.|TRBV6-5|TRBJ2-2
CASGLAGVTGELFF
TGTGCCAGTGGACTAGCGGGGGTTACCGGGGAGCTGTTTTTT
>.|.|TRBV3-1/TRBV3-2|TRBJ2-7
CASSLTDYEQYF
TGTGCCAGCAGCTTGACTGACTACGAGCAGTACTTC
>.|.|TRBV18|TRBJ2-1
CASSPGVASLTGEQFF
TGTGCCAGCTCACCCGGCGTAGCTAGCCTGACGGGAGAGCAGTTCTTC
>.|.|TRBV19|TRBJ1-1
CASSIAGGSEAFF
TGTGCCAGTAGTATAGCGGGGGGGTCTGAAGCTTTCTTT
>TRBD1|.|TRBV18|TRBJ1-5
CASSSRIKTGESYQPQHF
TGTGCCAGCTCATCTCGCATTAAAACAGGGGAGAGCTATCAGCCCCAGCATTTT
>TRBD2|once|TRBV7-9|TRBJ2-3
CASRREGRTDTQYF
TGTGCCAGCAGGCGGGAGGGCCGAACAGATACGCAGTATTTT
>.|.|TRBV30|TRBJ2-3
CACNTGGGSNTQYF
TGTGCCTGCAATACCGGAGGGGGCTCGAATACGCAGTATTTT
>.|.|TRBV19|TRBJ2-3
CASSFTGLTGGTDTQYF
TGTGCCAGTAGTTTCACGGGACTGACCGGCGGCACAGATACGCAGTATTTT
>TRBD1|.|TRBV18|TRBJ2-7
CASSPLTGPYEQYF
TGTGCCAGCTCACCGCTGACAGGGCCCTACGAGCAGTACTTC
>TRBD1|few|TRBV30|TRBJ1-5
CAWSANRGHQPQHF
TGTGCCTGGAGTGCGAACAGGGGGCATCAGCCCCAGCATTTT
>TRBD1|.|TRBV24-1|TRBJ2-7
CATSVGTGGYDEQYF
TGTGCCACCAGTGTCGGGACAGGGGGTTACGACGAGCAGTACTTC
>.|.|TRBV28|TRBJ2-4
CASSNLNIQYF
TGTGCCAGCAGTAACTTAAACATTCAGTACTTC
>.|few|TRBV13|TRBJ2-2
CASSFVSSNTGELFF
TGTGCCAGCAGCTTTGTTAGTTCGAACACCGGGGAGCTGTTTTTT
>.|once|TRBV7-2|TRBJ2-5
CASSLSSGPETQYF
TGTGCCAGCAGCTTATCAAGCGGACCTGAGACCCAGTACTTC
>.|many|TRBV5-4|TRBJ2-1
CASSHWTRGHEQFF
TGTGCCAGCAGCCACTGGACCCGAGGGCATGAGCAGTTCTTC
>TRBD2|.|TRBV11-2|TRBJ2-3
CASSSGLTSTDTQYF
TGTGCCAGCAGTTCGGGACTAACTAGCACAGATACGCAGTATTTT
>TRBD1|.|TRBV6-2/TRBV6-3|TRBJ2-2
CASSYTAGGTGELFF
TGTGCCAGCAGTTACACGGCAGGGGGCACCGGGGAGCTGTTTTTT
>TRBD1|once|TRBV30|TRBJ2-1
CAWSIFRGQGLNEQFF
TGTGCCTGGAGTATTTTTCGGGGACAGGGCCTCAATGAGCAGTTCTTC
>.|.|TRBV20-1|TRBJ2-2
CSASRDTGELFF
TGCAGTGCTAGTCGGGACACCGGGGAGCTGTTTTTT
>TRBD2|.|TRBV3-1/TRBV3-2|TRBJ2-1
CASSQALAGGGNEQFF
TGTGCCAGCAGCCAAGCGTTAGCGGGGGGCGGCAATGAGCAGTTCTTC
>TRBD2|.|TRBV7-9|TRBJ2-3
CASSLAGGSTDTQYF
TGTGCCAGCAGCCTAGCGGGAGGGAGCACAGATACGCAGTATTTT
>.|.|TRBV3-1/TRBV3-2|TRBJ1-1
CASSPFRESSAEAFF
TGTGCCAGTAGTCCTTTTAGGGAGTCGTCCGCTGAAGCTTTCTTT
>.|once|TRBV6-5|TRBJ1-2
CASSIHGGNYGYTF
TGTGCCAGCAGTATTCACGGAGGCAACTATGGCTACACCTTC
>.|.|TRBV4-1|TRBJ1-1
CASSQRNRVPITEAFF
TGCGCCAGCAGCCAGAGAAACAGAGTTCCTATCACTGAAGCTTTCTTT
>.|.|TRBV28|TRBJ2-3
CASTRSERSTDTQYF
TGTGCCAGCACTCGTAGCGAACGTAGCACAGATACGCAGTATTTT
>TRBD1|.|TRBV7-9|TRBJ1-6
CASSVQGRNSPLHF
TGTGCCAGCAGCGTACAGGGGCGGAATTCACCCCTCCACTTT
>TRBD2|.|TRBV5-1|TRBJ2-3
CASSFGGGYTDTQYF
TGCGCCAGCAGCTTTGGCGGGGGGTACACAGATACGCAGTATTTT
>TRBD1|.|TRBV9|TRBJ2-7
CASSGTGVGYEQYF
TGTGCCAGCAGCGGAACAGGGGTTGGCTACGAGCAGTACTTC
>TRBD2|.|TRBV19|TRBJ2-3
CASSLRGAGTTDTQYF
TGTGCCAGTAGTCTAAGGGGAGCGGGAACTACAGATACGCAGTATTTT
>.|.|TRBV6-2/TRBV6-3|TRBJ2-5
CASSSPGSPSGETQYF
TGTGCCAGCAGTTCCCCCGGGAGCCCAAGTGGAGAGACCCAGTACTTC
>TRBD1|.|TRBV9|TRBJ1-1
CASSGRQGGMNTEAFF
TGTGCCAGCAGCGGCCGGCAGGGGGGTATGAACACTGAAGCTTTCTTT
>.|.|TRBV11-2|TRBJ2-1
CASRFTGMYEQFF
TGTGCCAGCAGGTTTACGGGTATGTATGAGCAGTTCTTC
>.|.|TRBV3-1/TRBV3-2|TRBJ1-1
CASSQDPGNTEAFF
TGTGCCAGCAGCCAAGATCCGGGAAACACTGAAGCTTTCTTT
>.|once|TRBV19|TRBJ1-2
CASKSSNRNYGYTF
TGTGCCAGTAAGTCAAGCAACAGGAACTATGGCTACACCTTC
>.|.|TRBV6-5|TRBJ2-1
CASSQYNEQFF
TGTGCCAGCAGCCAGTACAATGAGCAGTTCTTC
>.|.|TRBV27|TRBJ2-7
CASSQGFSYEQYF
TGTGCCAGCAGCCAGGGGTTTTCATACGAGCAGTACTTC